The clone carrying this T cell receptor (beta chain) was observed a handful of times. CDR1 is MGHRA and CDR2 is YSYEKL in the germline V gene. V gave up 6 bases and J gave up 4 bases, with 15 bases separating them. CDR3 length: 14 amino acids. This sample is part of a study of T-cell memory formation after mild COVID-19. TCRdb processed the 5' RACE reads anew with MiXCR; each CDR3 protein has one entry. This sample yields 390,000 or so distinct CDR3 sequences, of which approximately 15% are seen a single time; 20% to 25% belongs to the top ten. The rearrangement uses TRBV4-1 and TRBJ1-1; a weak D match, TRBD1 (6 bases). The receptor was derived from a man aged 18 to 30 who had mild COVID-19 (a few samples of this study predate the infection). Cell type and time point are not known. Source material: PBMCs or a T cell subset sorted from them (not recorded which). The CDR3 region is CASRDGGAVTEAFF. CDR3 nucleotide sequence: TGCGCCAGCAGGGACGGGGGGGCGGTCACTGAAGCTTTCTTT.